This T cell receptor (beta chain) derives from a study of lymphopenia after photon versus proton radiotherapy. This clone has a single count. TCRdb's table, derived via immunoSEQ multiplex PCR, lists solely in-frame clones and lacks some. The sample consists of roughly 65,000 clones, roughly 93% of them appearing once. Trimming took 4 bases from V and 3 from J, leaving 13 bases between them. Germline V gene sequence: CDR1 MNHNS, CDR2 SASEGT. CDR3 length: 14 residues. Sequences were derived from peripheral blood, sampled from a patient treated with photon-based radiotherapy. The chain carries TRBV6-1 and TRBJ2-7, with D uncertain. This clonotype was obtained from a woman aged 70-85 years with pancreatic cancer. The CDR3 loop reads CASSGLGMVYEQYF. CDR3 DNA: TGTGCCAGCAGTGGTCTGGGAATGGTCTACGAGCAGTACTTC.